This T cell receptor beta chain originates from a study of T-cell reconstitution after alpha-beta-depleted transplantation in children. There are 18 residues in the CDR3. The germline V gene encodes CDR1 SGHAT and CDR2 FQNNGV. The V segment lost 0 bases and the J segment 0 bases; nucleotides outside the gene matches: 8. Preparation of the TCRbeta library involved a method that used unique molecular identifiers. TCRdb recomputed calls from the PCR reads with MiXCR, one row per CDR3 protein. The sample holds about 400,000 distinct CDR3 sequences, roughly 17% seen once. The sample was PBMCs, mostly from graft donor cells, taken 360 days after TCRalphabeta/CD19-depleted stem cell transplant. The sequence was obtained from a boy under two years old who had a stem cell transplant for Wiskott-Aldrich syndrome, so the T cells may come from the graft donor. This rearrangement joins TRBV11-2 to TRBJ1-1, with 9 positions matching TRBD1. The CDR3 reads CASSLDLGGTGMNTEAFF. In nucleotides, the CDR3 is TGTGCCAGCAGCTTAGATCTAGGGGGGACAGGGATGAACACTGAAGCTTTCTTT.